The rows below give T cell receptor beta chains drawn from one sample of a study of blood T cells in healthy people across ages. TCRdb ran MiXCR on the 5' RACE reads and lists one entry per CDR3 protein. The top ten clones hold about 3.9% of a sample with a few hundred thousand distinct CDR3 sequences, about 27% of them seen once. This sample was shared with a second study, whose subject was T cells of mothers and their children.

The sample consisted of blood. The receptors here all came from a boy aged 2 to 10 in good health. CDR3s leave out the opening cysteine and the closing phenylalanine or tryptophan. Each record gives: D gene, J gene, V gene, CDR3 protein. D genes are given only for firm matches.

>.|TRBJ2-1|TRBV28
ASSLLLSSYNEQF
>TRBD1|TRBJ2-7|TRBV7-9
ASSTRNRGLYEQY
>.|TRBJ1-5|TRBV12-3/TRBV12-4
ASSLEGDSNQPQH
>.|TRBJ2-7|TRBV15
ATSRDFSSYEQY
>.|TRBJ2-1|TRBV12-3/TRBV12-4
ASSLESARGLVTEQF
>TRBD2|TRBJ2-5|TRBV27
ASWGLAGPEF
>.|TRBJ2-5|TRBV10-3
AISGGSSGQPYTETQY
>.|TRBJ2-1|TRBV20-1
SAPPRDRVAGGRYNEQF
>.|TRBJ1-4|TRBV15
ATSRGGIMRGIREKLF
>.|TRBJ2-5|TRBV7-8
ASREGTEETQY
>TRBD1|TRBJ2-3|TRBV10-3
AISTGGSTDTQY
>.|TRBJ2-1|TRBV11-2
ASSRRTGGLAPYNEQF
>TRBD2|TRBJ2-7|TRBV5-4
ASSSSGTSDYEQY
>TRBD2|TRBJ2-7|TRBV20-1
SAETPGLPNYEQY
>.|TRBJ1-5|TRBV10-1
ASSESTGNQPQH
>TRBD1|TRBJ1-2|TRBV2
ASSESGTGFGYT
>.|TRBJ2-5|TRBV4-3
ASSPKSGGKETQY
>.|.|TRBV24-1
ATTVNYEQY
>.|TRBJ2-1|TRBV7-8
ASTSPGEYNEQF
>TRBD1|.|TRBV18
TSSQPTGASSYEQY
>.|TRBJ2-1|TRBV10-1
ASSETRTGEEF
>.|.|TRBV6-5
ASSYDRVNEQF
>TRBD2|TRBJ2-2|TRBV7-3
ASSSISGGPTGELF
>TRBD1|TRBJ1-6|TRBV12-3/TRBV12-4
ASSRTGGYSPLH
>.|TRBJ1-2|TRBV18
ASSPAADLYGYT
>TRBD1|TRBJ2-3|TRBV2
ASTGQGLGTDTQY
>.|TRBJ2-2|TRBV5-1
ASSKGWGTNTGELF
>.|TRBJ1-1|TRBV20-1
SARQTGSTEAF
>TRBD1|TRBJ1-2|TRBV20-1
SARGQGDYGYT
>.|TRBJ2-5|TRBV25-1
ASSAPPQETQY
>.|TRBJ2-4|TRBV20-1
SARRGEAKNIQY
>.|TRBJ2-5|TRBV27
ASSFPGLETQY
>.|TRBJ1-1|TRBV7-9
ASSSSNTEAF
>TRBD2|TRBJ2-5|TRBV7-2
ASSLGAGGRETQY
>.|.|TRBV19
ASSSGTSRSYEQY
>.|TRBJ1-4|TRBV20-1
SARDGPGEKLF
>.|TRBJ2-6|TRBV7-9
ASSLSLLGANVLT
>TRBD2|.|TRBV10-3
AISAGGEQF
>TRBD1|TRBJ1-4|TRBV12-3/TRBV12-4
ASRADRVANEKLF
>.|TRBJ2-1|TRBV5-1
ASSWEHDRPYNEQF
>.|TRBJ2-7|TRBV12-3/TRBV12-4
ASSSSGTGSYEQY
>.|TRBJ2-5|TRBV5-6
ASSFIVGVQETQY
>TRBD2|.|TRBV4-1
ASSPRTSGGYNEQF
>.|TRBJ2-5|TRBV14
ASSRKRQETQY
>TRBD1|TRBJ2-7|TRBV29-1
SVVEGQGFWPQNYEQY
>.|TRBJ2-5|TRBV6-1
ASTGDLRGGQY
>TRBD1|TRBJ1-5|TRBV20-1
SAITRTGGDQPQH
>TRBD1|TRBJ1-2|TRBV7-9
TSRPNRGHGYT
>TRBD2|TRBJ2-1|TRBV12-3/TRBV12-4
ASSSGLAFGEQF
>.|TRBJ2-7|TRBV28
ASSSVADYSYEQY
>.|TRBJ1-1|TRBV6-1
ANTRTRNTEAF
>TRBD2|TRBJ2-7|TRBV11-2
ASSVGLASRGGQY
>.|.|TRBV19
ASSIAPGVEQF
>.|TRBJ1-2|TRBV25-1
ASSGVYGYT
>.|TRBJ1-2|TRBV27
ASKKTGHGYT
>TRBD1|TRBJ1-2|TRBV29-1
SVGTGSSNYGYT
>TRBD2|.|TRBV10-3
AISERERGSYEQY
>.|TRBJ2-7|TRBV6-1
ASSPAPGLQPTYEQY
>.|.|TRBV12-3/TRBV12-4
ASSLGGSTRLEQY
>.|TRBJ2-5|TRBV19
ASPGGGETQY